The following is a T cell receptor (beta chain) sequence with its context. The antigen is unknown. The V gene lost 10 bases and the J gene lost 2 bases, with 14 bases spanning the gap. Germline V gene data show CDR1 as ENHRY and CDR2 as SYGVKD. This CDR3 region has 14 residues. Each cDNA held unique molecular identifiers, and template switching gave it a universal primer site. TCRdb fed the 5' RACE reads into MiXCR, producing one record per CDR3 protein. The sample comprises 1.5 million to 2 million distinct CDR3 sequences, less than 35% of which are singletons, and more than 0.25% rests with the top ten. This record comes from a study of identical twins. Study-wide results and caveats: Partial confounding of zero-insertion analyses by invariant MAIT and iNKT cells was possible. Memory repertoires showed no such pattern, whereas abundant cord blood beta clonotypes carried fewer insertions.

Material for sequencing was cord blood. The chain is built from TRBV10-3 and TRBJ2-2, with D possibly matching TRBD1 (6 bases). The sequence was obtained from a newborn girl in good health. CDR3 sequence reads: CASSGTHNTGELFF. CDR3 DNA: TGTGCCAGTTCCGGGACACATAACACCGGGGAGCTGTTTTTT.